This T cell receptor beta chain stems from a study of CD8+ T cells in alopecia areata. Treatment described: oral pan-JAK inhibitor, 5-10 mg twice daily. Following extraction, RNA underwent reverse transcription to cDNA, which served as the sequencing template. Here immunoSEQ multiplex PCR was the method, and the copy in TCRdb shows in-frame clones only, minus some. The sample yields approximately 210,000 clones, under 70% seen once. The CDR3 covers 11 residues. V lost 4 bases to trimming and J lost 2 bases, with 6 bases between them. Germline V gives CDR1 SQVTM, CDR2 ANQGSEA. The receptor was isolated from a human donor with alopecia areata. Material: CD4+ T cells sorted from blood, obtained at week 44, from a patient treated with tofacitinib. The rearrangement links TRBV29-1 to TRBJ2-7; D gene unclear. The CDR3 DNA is TGCAGCGTTGGGGAACCCTACGAGCAGTACTTC. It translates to CSVGEPYEQYF.